This entry lists 2 T cell receptor beta chains sequenced from one sample in a study of blood T cell repertoires in COVID-19. Assay: immunoSEQ multiplex PCR; the TCRdb copy retains only in-frame clones and omits some. Of roughly 190,000 clones listed, 70% to 90% were seen once; the top ten hold under 25%. The sample was peripheral blood. The source of these receptors is a man in his sixties with active or convalescent COVID-19.

The genes are TRBV24-1 and TRBJ2-1, with D perhaps TRBD1 (6 bases). The V end was cut by 2 bases, the J end by 7 bases, with 11 bases between. The V gene's germline CDR1 is KGHDR and CDR2 SFDVKD. The CDR3 contains 14 residues. This chain's CDR3 is CATSDSDRRNEQFF. CDR3 in DNA: TGTGCCACCAGTGATTCCGACAGGCGGAATGAGCAGTTCTTC.

The count of this clone is one. CDR3 nucleotides: TGCGCCAGCAGCAGTACGGGCGAGGGCTATGGCTACACCTTC. It yields the protein CASSSTGEGYGYTF. The J gene is TRBJ1-2, the V gene TRBV5-1; D uncertain. V was shortened by 4 bases and J by 4 bases, with 14 bases between the two germline ends. Per germline, CDR1 SGHRS and CDR2 YFSETQ. CDR3 size: 14 residues.